The rows below give T cell receptor beta chains drawn from one sample of a study of blood T cell repertoires in COVID-19. Generated by immunoSEQ multiplex PCR, the TCRdb table keeps only in-frame clones and is missing some. The sample includes 200,000 to 250,000 clones, roughly 85% of them seen just once. Sequenced sample: peripheral blood. Every receptor here comes from a woman aged 65 to 85 with COVID-19, enrolled during active disease. Each CDR3 is given with its conserved first and last residue. Not every row has a clone size; where given, it reads once, few, many or a size class.

v_call	clone_size	j_call	cdr3_length	cdr3_aa
TRBV10-3	NA	TRBJ1-3	12	CAISGSGNTIYF
TRBV5-5	NA	TRBJ1-2	13	CASSSYRDYGYTF
TRBV3-1/TRBV3-2	NA	TRBJ1-1	16	CASSQSVWPLNTEAFF
TRBV6-2/TRBV6-3	few	TRBJ2-5	13	CASSYAGGETQYF
TRBV4-3	NA	TRBJ2-3	14	CASSQATSRDTQYF
TRBV3-1/TRBV3-2	NA	TRBJ2-1	13	CATNRDFYNEQFF
TRBV2	NA	TRBJ1-6	16	CASSEGQGAGNSPLHF
TRBV5-6	NA	TRBJ2-4	19	CASSLSGQPLYITKNIQYF
TRBV18	NA	TRBJ2-1	13	CASSPRAYNEQFF
TRBV4-2	NA	TRBJ2-7	15	CASSQETSGSSEQYF
TRBV18	few	TRBJ1-1	13	CASSPSMNTEAFF
TRBV7-2	NA	TRBJ2-1	15	CASSLPGTGHNEQFF
TRBV19	NA	TRBJ1-5	15	CASSSEGRRNQPQHF
TRBV19	NA	TRBJ2-7	16	CASSNRGGLFSYEQYF
TRBV7-2	NA	TRBJ2-7	14	CASSFGASSYEQYF
TRBV25-1	NA	TRBJ1-3	13	CATRSFSGNTIYF
TRBV11-2	few	TRBJ2-7	14	CASSLGTGWYEQYF
TRBV11-1	NA	TRBJ2-7	15	CASSLRQGMTYEQYF
TRBV9	NA	TRBJ1-4	14	CASSVGTGNEKLFF
TRBV9	once	TRBJ2-1	15	CASSRTSGTYNEQFF
TRBV29-1	once	TRBJ2-5	17	CSVESSRSGGAPETQYF
TRBV27	NA	TRBJ2-7	16	CASSPHPPDRGGEQYF
TRBV21-1	NA	TRBJ2-1	13	CASSKTNADEKFF
TRBV6-2/TRBV6-3	NA	TRBJ2-2	13	CASSLLAGGELFF
TRBV19	NA	TRBJ1-5	18	CASKPGVWDRYSNQPQHF
TRBV20-1	NA	TRBJ2-3	11	CSPLEGGTQYF
TRBV6-2/TRBV6-3	NA	TRBJ2-5	12	CASSLIKETQYF
TRBV5-1	NA	TRBJ2-7	13	CASSLPTSGEQYF
TRBV19	NA	TRBJ2-5	15	CASTRLAGGWETQYF
TRBV6-4	NA	TRBJ2-5	14	CASSDMGGEETQYF
TRBV10-3	NA	TRBJ2-7	14	CAISRTGQNYEQYF
TRBV28	NA	TRBJ1-5	14	CASGSGGVGQPQHF
TRBV4-1	NA	TRBJ2-3	16	CASSHPSGGATDTQYF
TRBV19	NA	TRBJ1-5	14	CASSGGGGNQPQHF
TRBV19	NA	TRBJ1-6	18	CASSMYSRGSSYNSPLHF
TRBV21-1	NA	TRBJ1-1	16	CASSTLSRVLGTEAFF
TRBV19	NA	TRBJ2-1	14	CASSILAGENEQFF
TRBV29-1	NA	TRBJ2-2	13	CSVGQANTGELFF
TRBV10-3	NA	TRBJ1-1	14	CAISELVQNTEAFF
TRBV19	NA	TRBJ2-2	16	CASSPRHLANTGELFF
TRBV28	NA	TRBJ2-3	13	CASSLSGTDTQYF
TRBV11-3	NA	TRBJ2-1	15	CASSRYRDRVNEQFF
TRBV10-3	NA	TRBJ2-3	16	CAINPLAGISTDTQYF
TRBV24-1	NA	TRBJ2-2	16	CATSPRTGDDGGELFF
TRBV15	NA	TRBJ2-1	15	CATSREMTGVNEQFF
TRBV14	NA	TRBJ2-2	17	CASSQDRSQANTGELFF
TRBV6-5	NA	TRBJ2-1	14	CASTPSGRYNEQFF
TRBV5-4	NA	TRBJ1-2	14	CASSLGQGLFGYTF
TRBV5-1	NA	TRBJ2-5	14	CASTTSLAEETQYF
TRBV9	NA	TRBJ2-1	15	CASSPSGDGFDEQFF
TRBV3-1/TRBV3-2	NA	TRBJ1-1	13	CASSWEGGGEAFF
TRBV30	few	TRBJ1-1	13	CAWSPVSPHEAFF
TRBV5-6	NA	TRBJ1-2	14	CASTRIDLIYGYTF
TRBV7-9	NA	TRBJ2-7	16	CASSLESGGLTGAQYF
TRBV11-1	NA	TRBJ1-5	15	CASSLGLPSNQPQHF
TRBV19	NA	TRBJ2-2	13	CASMLVESGELFF
TRBV11-3	NA	TRBJ2-2	16	CASSSRLVSNPGELFF
TRBV19	NA	TRBJ2-1	15	CASSIYGTRVNEQFF
TRBV18	NA	TRBJ2-7	15	CASSSLAGDPYEQYF